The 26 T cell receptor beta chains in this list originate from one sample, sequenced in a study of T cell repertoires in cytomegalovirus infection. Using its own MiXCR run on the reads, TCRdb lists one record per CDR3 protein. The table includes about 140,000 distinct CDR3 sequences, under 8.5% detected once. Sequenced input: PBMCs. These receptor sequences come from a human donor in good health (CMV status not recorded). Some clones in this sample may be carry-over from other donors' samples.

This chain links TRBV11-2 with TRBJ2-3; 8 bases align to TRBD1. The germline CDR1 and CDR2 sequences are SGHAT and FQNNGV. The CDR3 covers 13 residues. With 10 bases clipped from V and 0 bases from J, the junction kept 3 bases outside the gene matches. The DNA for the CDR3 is TGTGCCACCCAGGGGGCTAGCACAGATACGCAGTATTTT. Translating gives CATQGASTDTQYF.

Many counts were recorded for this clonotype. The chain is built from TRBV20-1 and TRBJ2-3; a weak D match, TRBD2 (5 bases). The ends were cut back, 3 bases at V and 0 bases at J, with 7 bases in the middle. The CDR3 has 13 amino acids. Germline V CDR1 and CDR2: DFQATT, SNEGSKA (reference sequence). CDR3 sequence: CSARRTSTDTQYF. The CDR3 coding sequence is TGCAGTGCTAGGAGGACTAGCACAGATACGCAGTATTTT.

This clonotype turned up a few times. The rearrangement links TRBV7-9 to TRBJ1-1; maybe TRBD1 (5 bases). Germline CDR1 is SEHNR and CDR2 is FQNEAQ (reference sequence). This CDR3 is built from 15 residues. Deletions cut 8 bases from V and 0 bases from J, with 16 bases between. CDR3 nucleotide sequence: TGTGCCAGCCTTCGCCAGGGAGGTCTGAACACTGAAGCTTTCTTT. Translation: CASLRQGGLNTEAFF.

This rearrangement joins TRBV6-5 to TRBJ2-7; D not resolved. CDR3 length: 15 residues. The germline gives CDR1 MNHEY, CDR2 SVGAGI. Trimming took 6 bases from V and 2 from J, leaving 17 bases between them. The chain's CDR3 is CASSAYPGRAYEQYF. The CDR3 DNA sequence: TGTGCCAGCAGCGCATACCCAGGACGGGCCTACGAGCAGTACTTC.

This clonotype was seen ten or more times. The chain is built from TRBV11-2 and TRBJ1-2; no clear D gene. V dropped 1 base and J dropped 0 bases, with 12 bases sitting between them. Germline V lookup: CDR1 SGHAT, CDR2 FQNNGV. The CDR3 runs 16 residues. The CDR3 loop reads CASSLVPDDPNYGYTF. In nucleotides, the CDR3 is TGTGCCAGCAGCTTAGTCCCGGACGACCCTAACTATGGCTACACCTTC.

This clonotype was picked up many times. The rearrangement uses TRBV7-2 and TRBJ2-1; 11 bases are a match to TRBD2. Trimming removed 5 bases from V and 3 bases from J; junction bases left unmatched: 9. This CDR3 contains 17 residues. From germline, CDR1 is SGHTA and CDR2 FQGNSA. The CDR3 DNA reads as TGTGCCAGCAGCACCTTGGGACTAGCGGACCGCTACAATGAGCAGTTCTTC. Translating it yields CASSTLGLADRYNEQFF.

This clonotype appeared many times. The CDR3 DNA follows: TGTGCCAGCAGTGAAGCGAGGGGGTCCGGGCCCCACCCCTACAATGAGCAGTTCTTC. Amino acids: CASSEARGSGPHPYNEQFF. J is TRBJ2-1 and V is TRBV6-1, with D maybe TRBD1 (6 bases). Trimming stripped 0 bases from V and 2 bases from J, with 20 bases between. Germline V gives CDR1 MNHNS, CDR2 SASEGT. This CDR3 comprises 19 residues.

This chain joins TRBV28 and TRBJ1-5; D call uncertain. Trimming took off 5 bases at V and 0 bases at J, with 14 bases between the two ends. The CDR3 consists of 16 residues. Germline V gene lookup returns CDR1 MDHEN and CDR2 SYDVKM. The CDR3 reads CASSPRGSYSNQPQHF. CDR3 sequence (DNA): TGTGCCAGCAGTCCTCGGGGAAGCTATAGCAATCAGCCCCAGCATTTT.

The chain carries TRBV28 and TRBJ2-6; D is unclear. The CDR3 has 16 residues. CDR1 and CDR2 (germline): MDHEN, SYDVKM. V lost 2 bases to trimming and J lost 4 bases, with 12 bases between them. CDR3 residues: CASSLVARAGANVLTF. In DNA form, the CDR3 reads TGTGCCAGCAGTTTAGTCGCTCGTGCGGGGGCCAACGTCCTGACTTTC.

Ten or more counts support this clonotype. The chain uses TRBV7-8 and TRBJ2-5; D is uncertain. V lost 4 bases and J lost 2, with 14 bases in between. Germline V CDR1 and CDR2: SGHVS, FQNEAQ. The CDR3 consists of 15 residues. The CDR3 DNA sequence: TGTGCCAGCAGCTCCTCCAACTGGGCTCAAGAGACCCAGTACTTC. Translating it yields CASSSSNWAQETQYF.

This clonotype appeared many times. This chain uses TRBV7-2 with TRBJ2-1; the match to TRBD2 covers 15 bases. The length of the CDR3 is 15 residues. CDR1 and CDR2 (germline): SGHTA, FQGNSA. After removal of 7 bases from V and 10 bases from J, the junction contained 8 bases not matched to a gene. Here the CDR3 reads CASTGLAGGPGEQFF. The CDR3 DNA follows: TGTGCCAGCACAGGACTAGCGGGGGGGCCCGGCGAGCAGTTCTTC.

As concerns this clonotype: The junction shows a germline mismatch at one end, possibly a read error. Here the CDR3 reads CASRPRDSHTYNDQFF. The CDR3 coding sequence is TGTGCCAGCAGACCACGGGACTCGCACACTTACAATGACCAGTTCTTC. The J gene is TRBJ2-1, the V gene TRBV27; TRBD2 might be the D (6 bases). In germline, CDR1 is MNHEY, CDR2 SMNVEV (reference sequence). The CDR3 extends over 16 amino acids.

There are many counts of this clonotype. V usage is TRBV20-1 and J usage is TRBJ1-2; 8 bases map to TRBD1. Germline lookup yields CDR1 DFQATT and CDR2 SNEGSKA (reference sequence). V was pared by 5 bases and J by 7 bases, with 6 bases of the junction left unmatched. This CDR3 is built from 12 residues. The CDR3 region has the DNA TGCAGTGCTCTTCTACAGGGGGGTGGCTACACCTTC. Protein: CSALLQGGGYTF.

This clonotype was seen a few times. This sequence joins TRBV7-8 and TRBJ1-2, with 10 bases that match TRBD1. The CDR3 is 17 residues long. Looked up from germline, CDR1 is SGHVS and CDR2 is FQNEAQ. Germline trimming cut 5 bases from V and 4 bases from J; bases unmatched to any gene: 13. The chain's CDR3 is CASSTRDRGEDSYGYTF. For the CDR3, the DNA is TGTGCCAGCAGCACCCGGGACAGGGGAGAAGATAGCTATGGCTACACCTTC.

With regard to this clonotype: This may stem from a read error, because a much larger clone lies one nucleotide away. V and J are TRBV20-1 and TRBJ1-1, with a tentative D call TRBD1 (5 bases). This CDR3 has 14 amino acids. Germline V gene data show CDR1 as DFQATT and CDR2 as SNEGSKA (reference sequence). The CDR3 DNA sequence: TGCAGTGCTAGGGGCGTCCGGGGTGGGACTGAAGTTTTCTTT. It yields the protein CSARGVRGGTEVFF.

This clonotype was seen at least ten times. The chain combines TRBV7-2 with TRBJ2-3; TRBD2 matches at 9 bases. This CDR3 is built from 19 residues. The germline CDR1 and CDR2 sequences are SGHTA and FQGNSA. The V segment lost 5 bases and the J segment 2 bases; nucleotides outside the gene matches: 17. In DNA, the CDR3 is TGTGCCAGCAGCGCCCAGGAGCTATGGGGGACTAGCTTCACAGATACGCAGTATTTT. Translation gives CASSAQELWGTSFTDTQYF.

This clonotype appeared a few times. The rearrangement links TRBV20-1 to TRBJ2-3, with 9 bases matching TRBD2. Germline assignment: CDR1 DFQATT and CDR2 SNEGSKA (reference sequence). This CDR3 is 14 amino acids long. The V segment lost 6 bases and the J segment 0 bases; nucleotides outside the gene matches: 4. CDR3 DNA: TGCAGTGCCCTGGGACTAGCTAGCACAGATACGCAGTATTTT. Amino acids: CSALGLASTDTQYF.

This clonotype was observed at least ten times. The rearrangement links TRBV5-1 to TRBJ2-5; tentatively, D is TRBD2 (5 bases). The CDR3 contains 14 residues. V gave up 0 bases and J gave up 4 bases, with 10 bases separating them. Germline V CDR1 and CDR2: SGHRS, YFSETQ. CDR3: CASSLDPGRETQYF. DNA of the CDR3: TGCGCCAGCAGCTTGGACCCGGGGAGAGAGACCCAGTACTTC.

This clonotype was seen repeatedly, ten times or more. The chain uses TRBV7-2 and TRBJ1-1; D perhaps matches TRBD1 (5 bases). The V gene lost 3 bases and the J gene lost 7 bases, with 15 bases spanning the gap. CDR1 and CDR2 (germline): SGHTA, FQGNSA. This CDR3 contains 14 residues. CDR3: CASSLGGVGGEAFF. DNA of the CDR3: TGTGCCAGCAGCTTGGGAGGGGTTGGAGGTGAAGCTTTCTTT.

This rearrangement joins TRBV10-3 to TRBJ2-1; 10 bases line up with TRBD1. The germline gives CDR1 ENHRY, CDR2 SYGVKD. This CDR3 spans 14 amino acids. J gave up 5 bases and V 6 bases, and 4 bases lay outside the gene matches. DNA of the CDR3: TGTGCCATCAGGCCCGGGACAGGGGACAATGAGCAGTTCTTC. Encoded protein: CAIRPGTGDNEQFF.

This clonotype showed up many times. This CDR3 reads CASSYETGSNEQFF. The CDR3 nucleotides are TGTGCCAGCAGTTACGAGACAGGGAGCAATGAGCAGTTCTTC. The genes are TRBV6-2 or TRBV6-3 and TRBJ2-1; 7 bases align to TRBD1. Germline trimming cut 2 bases from V and 6 bases from J; bases unmatched to any gene: 4. The CDR3 covers 14 residues. From germline, CDR1 is MNHEY and CDR2 SVGEGT.

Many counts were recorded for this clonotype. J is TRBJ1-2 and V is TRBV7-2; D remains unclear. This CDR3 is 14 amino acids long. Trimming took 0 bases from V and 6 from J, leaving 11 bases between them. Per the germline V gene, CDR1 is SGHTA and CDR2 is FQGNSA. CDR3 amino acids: CASSLARAGDGYTF. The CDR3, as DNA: TGTGCCAGCAGCTTAGCGAGGGCGGGTGATGGCTACACCTTC.

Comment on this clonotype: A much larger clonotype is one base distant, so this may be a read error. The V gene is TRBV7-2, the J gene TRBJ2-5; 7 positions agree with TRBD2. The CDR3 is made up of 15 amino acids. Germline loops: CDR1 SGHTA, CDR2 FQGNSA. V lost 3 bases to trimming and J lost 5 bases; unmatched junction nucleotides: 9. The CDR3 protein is CASSFAGGGPETQYF. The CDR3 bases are TGTGCCAGCAGCTTTGCAGGCGGGGGTCCGGAGACCCAGTACTTC.

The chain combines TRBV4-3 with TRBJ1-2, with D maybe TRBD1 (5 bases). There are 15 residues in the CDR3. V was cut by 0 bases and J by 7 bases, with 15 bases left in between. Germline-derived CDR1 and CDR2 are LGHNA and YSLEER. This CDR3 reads CASSQDQGTFTGYTF. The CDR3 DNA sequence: TGCGCCAGCAGCCAAGATCAAGGGACTTTTACTGGCTACACCTTC.

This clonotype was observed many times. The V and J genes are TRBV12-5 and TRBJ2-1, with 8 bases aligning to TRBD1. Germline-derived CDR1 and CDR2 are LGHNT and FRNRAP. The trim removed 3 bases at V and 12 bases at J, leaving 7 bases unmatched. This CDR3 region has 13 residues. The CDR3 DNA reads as TGTGCTAGTGGTTTTTGGACAGGGCCCTCGCAGTTCTTC. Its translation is CASGFWTGPSQFF.

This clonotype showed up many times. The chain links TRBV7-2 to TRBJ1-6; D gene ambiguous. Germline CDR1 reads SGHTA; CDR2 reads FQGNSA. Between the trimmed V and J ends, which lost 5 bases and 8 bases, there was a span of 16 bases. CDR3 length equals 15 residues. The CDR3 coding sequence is TGTGCCAGCAGCCGGAGGGCAGAGACCGATTCACCCCTCCACTTT. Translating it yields CASSRRAETDSPLHF.